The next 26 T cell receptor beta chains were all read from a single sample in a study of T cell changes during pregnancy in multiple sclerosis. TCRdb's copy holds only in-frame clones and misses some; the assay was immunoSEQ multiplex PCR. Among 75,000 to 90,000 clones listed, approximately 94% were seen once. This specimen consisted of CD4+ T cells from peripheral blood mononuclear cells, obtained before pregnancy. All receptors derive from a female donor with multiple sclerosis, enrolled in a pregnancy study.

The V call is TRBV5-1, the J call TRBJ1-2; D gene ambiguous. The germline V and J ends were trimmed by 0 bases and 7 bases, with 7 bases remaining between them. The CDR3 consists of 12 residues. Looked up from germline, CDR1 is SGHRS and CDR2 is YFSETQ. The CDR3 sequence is CASSLDVSGYTF. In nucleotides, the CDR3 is TGCGCCAGCAGCTTGGATGTCTCTGGCTACACCTTC.

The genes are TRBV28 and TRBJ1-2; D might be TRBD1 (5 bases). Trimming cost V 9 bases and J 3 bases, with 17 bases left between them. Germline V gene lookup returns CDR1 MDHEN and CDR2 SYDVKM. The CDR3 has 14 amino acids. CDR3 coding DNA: TGTGCCAGTCTTACGGGTACAGGCTACTATGGCTACACCTTC. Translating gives CASLTGTGYYGYTF.

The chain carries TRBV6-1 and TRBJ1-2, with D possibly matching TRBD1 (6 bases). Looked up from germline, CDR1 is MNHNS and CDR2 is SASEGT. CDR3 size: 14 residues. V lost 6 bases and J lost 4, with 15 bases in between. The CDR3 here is CASRGAEGGYGYTF. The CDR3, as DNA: TGTGCCAGCAGGGGGGCCGAGGGCGGCTATGGCTACACCTTC.

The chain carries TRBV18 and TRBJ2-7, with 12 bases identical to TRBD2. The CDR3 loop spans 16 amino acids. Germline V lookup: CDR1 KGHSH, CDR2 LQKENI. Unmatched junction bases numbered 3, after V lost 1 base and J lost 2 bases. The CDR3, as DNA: TGTGCCAGCTCACCACGGCTAGCGGGAGGGCCCTACGAGCAGTACTTC. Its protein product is CASSPRLAGGPYEQYF.

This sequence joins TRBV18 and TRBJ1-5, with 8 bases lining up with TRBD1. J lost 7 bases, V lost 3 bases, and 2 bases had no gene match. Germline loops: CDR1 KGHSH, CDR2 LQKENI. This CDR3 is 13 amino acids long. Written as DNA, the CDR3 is TGTGCCAGCTCACCGGACAGGGCGCAGCCCCAGCATTTT. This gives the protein CASSPDRAQPQHF.

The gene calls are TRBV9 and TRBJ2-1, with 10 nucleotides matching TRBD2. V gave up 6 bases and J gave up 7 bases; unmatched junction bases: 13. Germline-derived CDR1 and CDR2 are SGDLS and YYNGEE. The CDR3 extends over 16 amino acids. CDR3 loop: CASNKALAGVDNEQFF. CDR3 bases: TGTGCCAGCAATAAGGCTCTAGCGGGAGTCGATAATGAGCAGTTCTTC.

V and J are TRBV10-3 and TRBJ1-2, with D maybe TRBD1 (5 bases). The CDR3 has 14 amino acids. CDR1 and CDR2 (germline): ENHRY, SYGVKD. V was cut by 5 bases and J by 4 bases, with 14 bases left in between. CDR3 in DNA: TGTGCCATCAGTACAGGAACTTTGGGCTATGGCTACACCTTC. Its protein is CAISTGTLGYGYTF.

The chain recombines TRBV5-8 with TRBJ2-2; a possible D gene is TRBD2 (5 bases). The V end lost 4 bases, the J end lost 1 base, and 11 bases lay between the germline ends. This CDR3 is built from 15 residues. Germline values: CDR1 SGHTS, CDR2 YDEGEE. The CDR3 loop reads CASSHGLLNTGELFF. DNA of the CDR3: TGTGCCAGCAGCCATGGACTCTTGAACACCGGGGAGCTGTTTTTT.

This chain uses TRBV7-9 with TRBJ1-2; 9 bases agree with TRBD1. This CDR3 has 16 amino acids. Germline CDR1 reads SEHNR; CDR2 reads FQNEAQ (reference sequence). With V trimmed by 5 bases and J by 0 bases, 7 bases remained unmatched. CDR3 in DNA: TGTGCCAGCAGCCGCGGGACAGGGACTACTAACTATGGCTACACCTTC. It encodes CASSRGTGTTNYGYTF. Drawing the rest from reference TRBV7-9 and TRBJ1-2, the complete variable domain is DTGVSQNPRHKITKRGQNVTFRCDPISEHNRLYWYRQTLGQGPEFLTYFQNEAQLEKSRLLSDRFSAERPKGSFSTLEIQRTEQGDSAMYLCASSRGTGTTNYGYTFGSGTRLTVV.

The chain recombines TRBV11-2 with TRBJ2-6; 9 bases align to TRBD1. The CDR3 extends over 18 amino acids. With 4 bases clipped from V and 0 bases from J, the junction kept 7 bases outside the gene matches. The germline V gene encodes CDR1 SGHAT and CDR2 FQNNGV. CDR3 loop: CASSWRTGDPSGANVLTF. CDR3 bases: TGTGCCAGCAGCTGGCGGACAGGGGACCCCTCTGGGGCCAACGTCCTGACTTTC.

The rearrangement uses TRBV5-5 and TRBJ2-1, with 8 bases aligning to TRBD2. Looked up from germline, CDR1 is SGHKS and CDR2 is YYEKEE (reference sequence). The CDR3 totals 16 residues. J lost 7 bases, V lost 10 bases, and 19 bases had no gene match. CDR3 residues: CASLSLGGERWNEQFF. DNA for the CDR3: TGTGCCTCCCTCTCTCTCGGGGGGGAGAGGTGGAATGAGCAGTTCTTC.

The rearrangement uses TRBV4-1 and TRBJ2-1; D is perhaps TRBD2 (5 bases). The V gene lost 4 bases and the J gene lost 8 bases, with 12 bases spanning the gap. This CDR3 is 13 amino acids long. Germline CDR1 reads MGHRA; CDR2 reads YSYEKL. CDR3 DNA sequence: TGCGCCAGCAGCCCCCTAGCTAACTATGAGCAGTTCTTC. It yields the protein CASSPLANYEQFF.

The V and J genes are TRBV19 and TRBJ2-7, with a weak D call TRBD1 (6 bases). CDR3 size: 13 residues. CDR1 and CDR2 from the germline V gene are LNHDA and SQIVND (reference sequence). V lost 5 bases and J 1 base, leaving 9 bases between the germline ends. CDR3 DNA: TGTGCCAGTAGTCTCCAGGGGTCCTACGAGCAGTACTTC. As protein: CASSLQGSYEQYF.

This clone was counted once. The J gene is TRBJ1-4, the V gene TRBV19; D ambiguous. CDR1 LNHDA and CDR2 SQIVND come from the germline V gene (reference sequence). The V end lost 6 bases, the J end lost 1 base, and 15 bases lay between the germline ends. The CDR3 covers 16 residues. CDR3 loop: CASSPIGEGTNEKLFF. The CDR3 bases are TGTGCCAGTAGCCCCATCGGGGAGGGAACTAATGAAAAACTGTTTTTT.

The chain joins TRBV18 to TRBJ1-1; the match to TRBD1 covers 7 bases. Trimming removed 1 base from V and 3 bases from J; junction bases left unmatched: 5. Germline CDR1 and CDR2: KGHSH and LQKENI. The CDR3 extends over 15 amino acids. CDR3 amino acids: CASSPRSRGDTEAFF. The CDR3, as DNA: TGTGCCAGCTCACCACGCTCCAGGGGGGACACTGAAGCTTTCTTT.

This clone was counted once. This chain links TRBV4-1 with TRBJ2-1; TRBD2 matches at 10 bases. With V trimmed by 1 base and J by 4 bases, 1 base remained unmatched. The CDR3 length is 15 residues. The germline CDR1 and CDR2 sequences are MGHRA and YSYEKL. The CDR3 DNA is TGCGCCAGCAGCCAAGGGACTAGCGGTTACAATGAGCAGTTCTTC. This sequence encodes CASSQGTSGYNEQFF.

CDR3 sequence: CASSRGTSGSTDTQYF. The CDR3 DNA is TGTGCCAGCAGCCGAGGGACTAGCGGTAGCACAGATACGCAGTATTTT. The chain uses TRBV9 and TRBJ2-3; 11 bases are a match to TRBD2. CDR3 length equals 16 residues. Trimming took 4 bases from V and 0 from J; bases not matched to a gene: 4. Germline CDR1 and CDR2: SGDLS and YYNGEE.

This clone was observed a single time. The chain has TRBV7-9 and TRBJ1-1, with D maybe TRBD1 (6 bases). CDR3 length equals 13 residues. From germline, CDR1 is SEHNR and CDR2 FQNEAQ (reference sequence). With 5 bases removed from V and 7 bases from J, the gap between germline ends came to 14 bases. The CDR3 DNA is TGTGCCAGCAGCCCCACACAGGGTGTTGAAGCTTTCTTT. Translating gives CASSPTQGVEAFF.

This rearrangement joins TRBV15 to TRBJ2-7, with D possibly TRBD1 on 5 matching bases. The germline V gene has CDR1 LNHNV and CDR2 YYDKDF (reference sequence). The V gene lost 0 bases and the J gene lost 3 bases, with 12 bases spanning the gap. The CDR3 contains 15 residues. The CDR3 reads CATSRDLRQGYEQYF. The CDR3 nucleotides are TGTGCCACCAGCAGAGATTTGAGGCAGGGCTACGAGCAGTACTTC.

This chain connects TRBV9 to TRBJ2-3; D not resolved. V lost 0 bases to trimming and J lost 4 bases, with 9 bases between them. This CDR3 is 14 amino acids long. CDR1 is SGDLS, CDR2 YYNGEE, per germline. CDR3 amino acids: CASSVDLLADTQYF. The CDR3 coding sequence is TGTGCCAGCAGCGTAGACCTATTGGCAGATACGCAGTATTTT.

Here the CDR3 DNA reads TGTGCCAGCAGCGAGCACACGGGGGGCCCTTATGGCTACACCTTC. Its protein product is CASSEHTGGPYGYTF. This rearrangement joins TRBV5-5 to TRBJ1-2; possibly TRBD1 for D (6 bases). Germline CDR1 reads SGHKS; CDR2 reads YYEKEE (reference sequence). This CDR3 is built from 15 residues. Trimming removed 4 bases from V and 5 bases from J, with 18 bases in between.

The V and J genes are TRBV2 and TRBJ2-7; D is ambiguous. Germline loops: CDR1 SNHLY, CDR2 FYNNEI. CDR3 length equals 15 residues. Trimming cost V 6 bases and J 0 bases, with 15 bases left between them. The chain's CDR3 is CASRVGSINSYEQYF. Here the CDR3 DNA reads TGTGCCAGCAGGGTCGGGTCAATCAACTCCTACGAGCAGTACTTC.

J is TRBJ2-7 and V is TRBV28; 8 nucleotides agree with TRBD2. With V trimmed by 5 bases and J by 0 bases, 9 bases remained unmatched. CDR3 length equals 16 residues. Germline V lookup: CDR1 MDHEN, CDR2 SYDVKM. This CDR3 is CASSTLGGGFSYEQYF. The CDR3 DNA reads TGTGCCAGCAGTACTCTCGGGGGGGGTTTCTCCTACGAGCAGTACTTC. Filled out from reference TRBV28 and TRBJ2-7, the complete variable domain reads DVKVTQSSRYLVKRTGEKVFLECVQDMDHENMFWYRQDPGLGLRLIYFSYDVKMKEKGDIPEGYSVSREKKERFSLILESASTNQTSMYLCASSTLGGGFSYEQYFGPGTRLTVT.

The chain's CDR3 is CASSLRQGNYGYTF. In DNA, the CDR3 is TGTGCCAGCAGCCTCCGCCAGGGGAACTATGGCTACACCTTC. The chain has TRBV5-4 and TRBJ1-2; D is possibly TRBD1 (6 bases). CDR1 is SGHNT, CDR2 YYREEE, per germline (reference sequence). The CDR3 length is 14 residues. Trimming cost V 4 bases and J 2 bases, with 12 bases left between them.

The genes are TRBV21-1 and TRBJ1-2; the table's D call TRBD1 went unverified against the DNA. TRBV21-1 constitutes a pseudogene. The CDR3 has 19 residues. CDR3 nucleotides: TGTGCCAGCAGCAACTTAAACAACGCAGGGGACAGGGGGAACTATGGCTACACCTTC. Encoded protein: CASSNLNNAGDRGNYGYTF.

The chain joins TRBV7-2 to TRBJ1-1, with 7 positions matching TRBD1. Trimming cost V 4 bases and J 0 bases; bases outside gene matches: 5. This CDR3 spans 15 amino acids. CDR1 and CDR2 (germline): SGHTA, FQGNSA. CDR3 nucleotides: TGTGCCAGCAGCTCACCCGGGACAGTGAACACTGAAGCTTTCTTT. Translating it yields CASSSPGTVNTEAFF.